Below are 25 T cell receptor beta chains sequenced from a single sample in a study of shared clonotypes between healthy human individuals. Sequencing used immunoSEQ multiplex PCR; TCRdb keeps in-frame clones, though not all of them. The sample has about 2.3 million clones, about nine tenths seen once. The sequenced sample was naive CD4+ T cells from PBMCs. Documented subset: CD45RA+ positively selected. These receptors were taken from a young man in good health. Some clones in this sample may be carry-over from other donors' samples.

The V call is TRBV10-3, the J call TRBJ1-1; D is undetermined. Germline V gene data show CDR1 as ENHRY and CDR2 as SYGVKD. The CDR3 loop spans 14 amino acids. Trimming took 3 bases from V and 1 from J, leaving 9 bases between them. The CDR3 region is CAISELSGNTEAFF. The CDR3 DNA sequence: TGTGCCATCAGTGAATTATCCGGGAACACTGAAGCTTTCTTT.

The chain joins TRBV5-1 to TRBJ2-7, with D possibly called TRBD1 or TRBD2 (5 bases each). The CDR3 is 14 amino acids. The germline CDR1 and CDR2 sequences are SGHRS and YFSETQ. Trimming took off 5 bases at V and 2 bases at J, with 14 bases between the two ends. The CDR3 DNA reads TGCGCCAGCAGAAGGGACCTGACCCCCTACGAGCAGTACTTC. Its translation is CASRRDLTPYEQYF.

This rearrangement joins TRBV5-1 to TRBJ1-1; D unclear. V was pared by 1 base and J by 10 bases, with 17 bases between. This CDR3 is 14 amino acids long. Germline V CDR1 and CDR2: SGHRS, YFSETQ. CDR3 sequence (DNA): TGCGCCAGCAGCTTGAATCGTTTCGGGGAGAGAGCTTTCTTT. Encoded protein: CASSLNRFGERAFF.

The chain joins TRBV25-1 to TRBJ1-1, with TRBD1 identical over 7 bases. CDR3 size: 15 residues. The junction had 4 bases not matched to a gene; V was cut back by 2 bases and J by 1 base. The germline V gene has CDR1 MGHDK and CDR2 SYGVNS. As DNA, the CDR3 is TGTGCCAGCAGTGAAAGACAGGGAGAGAACACTGAAGCTTTCTTT. This sequence encodes CASSERQGENTEAFF.

The chain links TRBV7-3 to TRBJ2-1, with a tentative D call TRBD1 (6 bases). This CDR3 is built from 11 residues. The germline CDR1 and CDR2 sequences are SGHTA and FQGTGA. The V gene lost 5 bases and the J gene lost 10 bases, with 9 bases spanning the gap. The CDR3 bases are TGTGCCAGCAGCGCCGGGACAGAGCAGTTCTTC. Amino acid sequence: CASSAGTEQFF.

The chain uses TRBV28 and TRBJ2-5; D is possibly TRBD1 (6 bases). The CDR3 covers 10 residues. CDR1 and CDR2 (germline): MDHEN, SYDVKM. The DNA for the CDR3 is TGTGGCACAGGGTCGGAGACCCAGTACTTC. Translated: CGTGSETQYF. Full variable domain (outside the CDR3, taken from reference TRBV28 and TRBJ2-5): DVKVTQSSRYLVKRTGEKVFLECVQDMDHENMFWYRQDPGLGLRLIYFSYDVKMKEKGDIPEGYSVSREKKERFSLILESASTNQTSMYLCGTGSETQYFGPGTRLLVL.

This chain connects TRBV5-4 to TRBJ2-5; 8 bases are shared with TRBD1. Germline trimming cut 3 bases from V and 5 bases from J; bases unmatched to any gene: 9. Germline lookup yields CDR1 SGHNT and CDR2 YYREEE (reference sequence). The CDR3 has 15 residues. Here the CDR3 reads CASSSAQGARETQYF. The CDR3 nucleotides are TGTGCCAGCAGCTCCGCCCAGGGGGCGCGGGAGACCCAGTACTTC.

Notes on this clone: The final CDR3 position lacks the conserved phenylalanine or tryptophan, pointing to a likely read error. The chain has TRBV7-9 and TRBJ2-7; D might be TRBD1 or TRBD2, each matching 8 bases. V was clipped by 0 bases and J by 9 bases, with 24 bases between them. Germline CDR1 and CDR2: SEHNR and FQNEAQ (reference sequence). This CDR3 spans 17 amino acids. The CDR3 DNA is TGTGCCAGCAGCTTAGCCCCGGGGGGGCAGGGGGCGCGCGGGCAGTACCTC. Protein: CASSLAPGGQGARGQYL.

The chain is built from TRBV28 and TRBJ2-7; D is possibly TRBD1 (6 bases). This CDR3 region has 13 residues. CDR1 is MDHEN, CDR2 SYDVKM, per germline. Trimming removed 4 bases at V and 5 bases at J, with 12 bases between. CDR3 coding DNA: TGTGCCAGCAGTTCCCCGAACAGGGACGAGCAGTACTTC. Translating gives CASSSPNRDEQYF. The full variable domain, its missing parts supplied by reference TRBV28 and TRBJ2-7, is DVKVTQSSRYLVKRTGEKVFLECVQDMDHENMFWYRQDPGLGLRLIYFSYDVKMKEKGDIPEGYSVSREKKERFSLILESASTNQTSMYLCASSSPNRDEQYFGPGTRLTVT.

A remark on this clone: The sample has other DNA sequences that encode this CDR3 too. V usage is TRBV11-2 and J usage is TRBJ2-5; 7 bases map to TRBD2. Losses at the gene ends were 5 bases for V and 5 bases for J; bases not matched to a gene: 5. From germline, CDR1 is SGHAT and CDR2 FQNNGV. The CDR3 length is 13 residues. The CDR3 nucleotides are TGTGCCAGCAGCCAAACCGGGGGGGAGACCCAGTACTTC. It translates to CASSQTGGETQYF.

The J gene is TRBJ2-2, the V gene TRBV18; D ambiguous. V lost 2 bases and J 6 bases, leaving 7 bases between the germline ends. This CDR3 contains 13 residues. The germline gives CDR1 KGHSH, CDR2 LQKENI. The CDR3 region has the DNA TGTGCCAGCTCACCAAGTTGGGCCGGGGAGCTGTTTTTT. This codes for CASSPSWAGELFF.

The chain employs TRBV7-2 and TRBJ1-2; possible D gene TRBD1, 5 bases. CDR1 is SGHTA, CDR2 FQGNSA, per germline. V dropped 5 bases and J dropped 8 bases, with 12 bases sitting between them. CDR3 length: 12 amino acids. The CDR3 DNA reads TGTGCCAGCAGCGTCAGGGCCCAAGGCTACACCTTC. Translating gives CASSVRAQGYTF.

The J gene is TRBJ2-7, the V gene TRBV27; 10 bases are a match to TRBD2. CDR3 length: 18 residues. V dropped 6 bases and J dropped 2; count of bases not matched to a gene: 16. Germline V gene sequence: CDR1 MNHEY, CDR2 SMNVEV (reference sequence). The CDR3 coding sequence is TGTGCCAGCAGCCTTTTCGGGTTAGCGGGAGGAATGGCCTACGAGCAGTACTTC. Amino acid sequence: CASSLFGLAGGMAYEQYF.

The chain joins TRBV6-1 to TRBJ2-2; 7 bases are a match to TRBD2. Germline V gene lookup returns CDR1 MNHNS and CDR2 SASEGT. The CDR3 totals 14 residues. Losses at the gene ends were 8 bases for V and 3 bases for J; bases not matched to a gene: 6. The CDR3 loop reads CASRLAVYTGELFF. The CDR3 DNA sequence: TGTGCCAGCCGCCTAGCGGTCTACACCGGGGAGCTGTTTTTT.

CDR3 sequence reads: CASSRGGNTGELFF. CDR3 sequence (DNA): TGTGCCAGCAGTCGGGGCGGCAACACCGGGGAGCTGTTTTTT. The gene calls are TRBV6-6 and TRBJ2-2; D is tentatively TRBD1 or TRBD2 (5 bases each). Trimming took 5 bases from V and 2 from J, leaving 9 bases between them. The CDR3 runs 14 residues. CDR1 and CDR2 from the germline V gene are MNHNY and SVGAGI (reference sequence).

A note on this clone: Other DNA sequences in this sample translate to the same CDR3. The chain carries TRBV2 and TRBJ2-2, with D uncertain. The CDR3 has 13 amino acids. Germline-derived CDR1 and CDR2 are SNHLY and FYNNEI. Deletions cut 3 bases from V and 3 bases from J, with 5 bases between. Written as DNA, the CDR3 is TGTGCCAGCAGTGACCGTTACACCGGGGAGCTGTTTTTT. It codes for CASSDRYTGELFF.

The chain carries TRBV6-5 and TRBJ2-3; 7 nucleotides agree with TRBD1. Trimming cost V 8 bases and J 7 bases; bases outside gene matches: 12. Germline lookup yields CDR1 MNHEY and CDR2 SVGAGI. CDR3 length: 14 amino acids. The CDR3 DNA sequence: TGTGCCAGCTCTGATCGACCCAGGGGGTATACGCAGTATTTT. This sequence encodes CASSDRPRGYTQYF.

The CDR3 here is CASRAGDLSGNTIYF. The CDR3 DNA is TGTGCCAGCAGGGCAGGGGATCTCTCTGGAAACACCATATATTTT. The chain joins TRBV27 to TRBJ1-3; TRBD1 might be the D (6 bases). The V gene lost 6 bases and the J gene lost 0 bases, with 12 bases spanning the gap. The germline CDR1 and CDR2 sequences are MNHEY and SMNVEV (reference sequence). The CDR3 loop spans 15 amino acids.

V usage is TRBV6-1 and J usage is TRBJ2-1; 7 nucleotides agree with TRBD2. The CDR3 runs to 13 residues. V lost 2 bases to trimming and J lost 9 bases; unmatched junction nucleotides: 4. Germline-derived CDR1 and CDR2 are MNHNS and SASEGT. CDR3 loop: CASSERGGAEQFF. CDR3 DNA: TGTGCCAGCAGTGAACGGGGAGGGGCTGAGCAGTTCTTC.

The chain has TRBV7-2 and TRBJ2-1, with 9 nucleotides matching TRBD2. Germline V lookup: CDR1 SGHTA, CDR2 FQGNSA. Trimming removed 3 bases from V and 1 base from J; junction bases left unmatched: 7. CDR3 length: 17 residues. The CDR3 here is CASSFKRLADSYNEQFF. The CDR3 nucleotides read TGTGCCAGCAGCTTTAAAAGACTAGCGGATTCCTACAATGAGCAGTTCTTC. Complete variable domain (other parts from reference TRBV7-2 and TRBJ2-1): GAGVSQSPSNKVTEKGKDVELRCDPISGHTALYWYRQSLGQGLEFLIYFQGNSAPDKSGLPSDRFSAERTGGSVSTLTIQRTQQEDSAVYLCASSFKRLADSYNEQFFGPGTRLTVL.

The chain links TRBV27 to TRBJ2-1; D may be TRBD1 (5 bases). Germline values: CDR1 MNHEY, CDR2 SMNVEV (reference sequence). Trimming removed 5 bases at V and 0 bases at J, with 14 bases between. This CDR3 comprises 16 residues. The chain's CDR3 is CASSPRASSSYNEQFF. CDR3 sequence (DNA): TGTGCCAGCAGTCCCAGGGCCTCTAGCTCCTACAATGAGCAGTTCTTC.

This chain links TRBV28 with TRBJ1-5; no reliable D call. The CDR3 is made up of 13 amino acids. V was clipped by 7 bases and J by 2 bases, with 9 bases between them. Germline CDR1 MDHEN, CDR2 SYDVKM. The DNA of the CDR3 is TGTGCCAGCACCGCTTCTGGCAATCAGCCCCAGCATTTT. It codes for CASTASGNQPQHF.

The V call is TRBV29-1, the J call TRBJ2-1; possible D gene TRBD2, 6 bases. The CDR3 loop spans 15 amino acids. V was pared by 4 bases and J by 0 bases, with 13 bases between. Germline V gives CDR1 SQVTM, CDR2 ANQGSEA. The CDR3 DNA reads as TGCAGCGTTGGAGCGGGCCGCGACTCCTACAATGAGCAGTTCTTC. Its protein product is CSVGAGRDSYNEQFF.

The gene calls are TRBV5-1 and TRBJ2-7; perhaps TRBD2 as D (5 bases). Trimming removed 6 bases from V and 0 bases from J, with 7 bases in between. Germline V gene lookup returns CDR1 SGHRS and CDR2 YFSETQ. This CDR3 is built from 12 residues. CDR3 nucleotides: TGCGCCAGCATCGGGGACTCCTACGAGCAGTACTTC. This translates into CASIGDSYEQYF.

This clone turned up a few times. The CDR3 DNA reads TGTGCCAGCAGTTTAGGGGGCGCGGTGAACACTGAAGCTTTCTTT. Translation gives CASSLGGAVNTEAFF. The rearrangement links TRBV28 to TRBJ1-1; the D gene is possibly TRBD1 (6 bases). The V gene's germline CDR1 is MDHEN and CDR2 SYDVKM. The CDR3 covers 15 residues. Between the trimmed V and J ends, which lost 2 bases and 0 bases, there was a span of 10 bases.